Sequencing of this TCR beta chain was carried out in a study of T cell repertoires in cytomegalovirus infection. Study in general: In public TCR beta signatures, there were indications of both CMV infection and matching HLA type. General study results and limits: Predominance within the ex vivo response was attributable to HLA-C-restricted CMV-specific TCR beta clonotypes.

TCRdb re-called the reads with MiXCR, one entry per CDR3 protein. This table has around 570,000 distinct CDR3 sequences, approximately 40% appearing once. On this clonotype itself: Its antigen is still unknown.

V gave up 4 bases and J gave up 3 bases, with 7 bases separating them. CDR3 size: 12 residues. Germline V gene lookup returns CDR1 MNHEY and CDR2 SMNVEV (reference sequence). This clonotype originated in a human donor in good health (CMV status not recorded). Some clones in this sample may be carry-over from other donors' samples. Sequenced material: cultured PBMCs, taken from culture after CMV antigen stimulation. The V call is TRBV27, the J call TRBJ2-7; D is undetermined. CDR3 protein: CASSSFSYEQYF. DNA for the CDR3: TGTGCCAGCAGTTCCTTCAGCTACGAGCAGTACTTC.